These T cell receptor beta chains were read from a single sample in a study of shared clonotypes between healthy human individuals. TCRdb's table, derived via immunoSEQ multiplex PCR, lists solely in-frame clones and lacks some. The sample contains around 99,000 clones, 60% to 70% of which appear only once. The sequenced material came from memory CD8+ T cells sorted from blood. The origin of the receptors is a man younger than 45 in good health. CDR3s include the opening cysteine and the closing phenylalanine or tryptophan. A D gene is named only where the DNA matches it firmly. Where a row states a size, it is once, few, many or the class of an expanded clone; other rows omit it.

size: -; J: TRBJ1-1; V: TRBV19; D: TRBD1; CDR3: CASNTGGEAFF; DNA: TGTGCCAGTAACACAGGGGGCGAAGCTTTCTTT
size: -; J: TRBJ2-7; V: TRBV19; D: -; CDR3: CASSNNGISYEQYF; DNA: TGTGCCAGTAGTAATAATGGGATATCCTACGAGCAGTACTTC
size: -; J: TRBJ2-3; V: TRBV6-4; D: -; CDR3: CASSPQAGGTDTQYF; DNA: TGTGCCAGCAGTCCCCAGGCTGGCGGCACAGATACGCAGTATTTT
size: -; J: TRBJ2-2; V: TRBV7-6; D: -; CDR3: CASSSDTGELFF; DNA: TGTGCCAGCAGCTCAGACACCGGGGAGCTGTTTTTT
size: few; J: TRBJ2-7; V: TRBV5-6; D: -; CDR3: CASSPTNLYEQYF; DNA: TGTGCCAGCAGCCCGACGAACCTCTACGAGCAGTACTTC
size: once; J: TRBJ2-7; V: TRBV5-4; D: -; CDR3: CASSPRWANSYEQYF; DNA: TGTGCCAGCAGCCCCCGATGGGCGAACTCCTACGAGCAGTACTTC
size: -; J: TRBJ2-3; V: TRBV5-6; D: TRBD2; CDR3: CASSTGTSGSDTQYF; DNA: TGTGCCAGCAGCACCGGGACTAGCGGGAGCGATACGCAGTATTTT
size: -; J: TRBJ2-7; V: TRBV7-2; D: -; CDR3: CASSAAGTSYEQYF; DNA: TGTGCCAGCAGCGCGGCGGGGACCTCCTACGAGCAGTACTTC
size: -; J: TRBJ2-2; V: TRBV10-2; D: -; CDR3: CASSEETGELFF; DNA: TGCGCCAGCAGTGAGGAGACTGGGGAGCTGTTTTTT
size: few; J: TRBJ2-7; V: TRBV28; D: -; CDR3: CASQKLSSTDEQYF; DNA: TGTGCCAGCCAAAAACTTAGTTCTACGGACGAGCAGTACTTC
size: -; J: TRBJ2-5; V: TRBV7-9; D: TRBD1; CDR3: CASSRGAGGRETQYF; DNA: TGTGCCAGCTCGCGCGGAGCAGGGGGCCGAGAGACCCAGTACTTC
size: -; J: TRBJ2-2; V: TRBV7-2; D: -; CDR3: CASRVGGELFF; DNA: TGTGCCAGCAGAGTTGGCGGGGAGCTGTTTTTT
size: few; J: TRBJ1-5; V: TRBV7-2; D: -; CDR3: CASSLEGLPNQPQHF; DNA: TGTGCCAGCAGCTTAGAGGGACTGCCCAATCAGCCCCAGCATTTT
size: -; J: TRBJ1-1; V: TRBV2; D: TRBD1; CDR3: CASSDRGGNTEAFF; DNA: TGTGCCAGCAGCGACAGGGGCGGGAACACTGAAGCTTTCTTT
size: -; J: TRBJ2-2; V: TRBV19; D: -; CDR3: CASRPTQAGELFF; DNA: TGTGCCAGTAGACCTACTCAGGCCGGGGAGCTGTTTTTT
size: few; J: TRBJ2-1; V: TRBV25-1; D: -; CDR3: CASSDRDQFF; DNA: TGTGCCAGCAGTGATCGTGATCAGTTCTTC